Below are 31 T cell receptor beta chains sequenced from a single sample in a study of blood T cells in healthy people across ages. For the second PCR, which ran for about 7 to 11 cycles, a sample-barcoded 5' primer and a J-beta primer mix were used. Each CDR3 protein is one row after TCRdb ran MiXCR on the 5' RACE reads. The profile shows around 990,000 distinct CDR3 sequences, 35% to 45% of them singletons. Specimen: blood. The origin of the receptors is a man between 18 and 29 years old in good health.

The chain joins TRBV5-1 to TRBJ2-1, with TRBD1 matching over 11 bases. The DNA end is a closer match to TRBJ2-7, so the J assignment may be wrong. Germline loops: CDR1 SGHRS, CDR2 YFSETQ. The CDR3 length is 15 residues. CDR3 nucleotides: TGCGCCAGCAGCTCGGGACAGGGGGACTCCAATGAGCAGTACTTC. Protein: CASSSGQGDSNEQYF.

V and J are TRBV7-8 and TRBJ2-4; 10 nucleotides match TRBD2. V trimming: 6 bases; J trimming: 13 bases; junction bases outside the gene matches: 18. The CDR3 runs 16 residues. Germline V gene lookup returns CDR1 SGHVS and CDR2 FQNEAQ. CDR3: CASREVTSGETNEQYF. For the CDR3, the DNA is TGTGCCAGCAGAGAAGTTACTAGCGGGGAAACAAATGAGCAGTACTTC.

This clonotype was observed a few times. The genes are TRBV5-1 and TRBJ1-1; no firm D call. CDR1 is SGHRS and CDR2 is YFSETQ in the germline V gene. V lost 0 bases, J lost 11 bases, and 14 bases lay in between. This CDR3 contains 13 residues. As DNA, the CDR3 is TGCGCCAGCAGCTTGGAGGACCCTCGTACGGCTTTCTTT. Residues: CASSLEDPRTAFF.

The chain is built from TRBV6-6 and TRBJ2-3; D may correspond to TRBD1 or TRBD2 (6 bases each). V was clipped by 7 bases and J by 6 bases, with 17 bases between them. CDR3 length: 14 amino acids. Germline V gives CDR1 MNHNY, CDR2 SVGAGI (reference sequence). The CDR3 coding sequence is TGTGCCAGCAAAGTTGAGGAGGGGGTTGATACGCAGTATTTT. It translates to CASKVEEGVDTQYF.

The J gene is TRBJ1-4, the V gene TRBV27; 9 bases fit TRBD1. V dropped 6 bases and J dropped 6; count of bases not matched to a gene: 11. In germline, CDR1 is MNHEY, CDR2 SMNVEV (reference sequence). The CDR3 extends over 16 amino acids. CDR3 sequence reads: CASRSGQGFGDEKLFF. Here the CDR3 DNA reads TGTGCCAGCAGATCGGGACAGGGATTCGGGGATGAAAAACTGTTTTTT. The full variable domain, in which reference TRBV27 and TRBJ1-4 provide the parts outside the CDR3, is EAQVTQNPRYLITVTGKKLTVTCSQNMNHEYMSWYRQDPGLGLRQIYYSMNVEVTDKGDVPEGYKVSRKEKRNFPLILESPSPNQTSLYFCASRSGQGFGDEKLFFGSGTQLSVL.

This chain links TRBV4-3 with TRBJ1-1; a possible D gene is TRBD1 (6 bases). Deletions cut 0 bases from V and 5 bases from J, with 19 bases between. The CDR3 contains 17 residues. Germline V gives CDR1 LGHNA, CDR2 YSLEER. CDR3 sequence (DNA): TGCGCCAGCAGCCAAGATCATTATCAGGGGTCAGGGACTGAAGCTTTCTTT. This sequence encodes CASSQDHYQGSGTEAFF.

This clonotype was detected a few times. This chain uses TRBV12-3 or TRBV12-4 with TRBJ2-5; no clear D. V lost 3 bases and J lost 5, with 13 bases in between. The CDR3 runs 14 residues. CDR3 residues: CASSLFPARETQYF. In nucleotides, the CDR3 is TGTGCCAGCAGTTTGTTTCCAGCACGGGAGACCCAGTACTTC.

CDR3 nucleotides: TGTGCCAGCAGTTTAAGGCGGGACAGCTTTGAAGAGACCCAGTACTTC. The encoded protein is CASSLRRDSFEETQYF. The J gene is TRBJ2-5, the V gene TRBV12-3 or TRBV12-4, with D possibly being TRBD1 (7 bases). Trimming pared 2 bases from V and 3 bases from J, leaving 16 bases between. This CDR3 is 16 amino acids long.

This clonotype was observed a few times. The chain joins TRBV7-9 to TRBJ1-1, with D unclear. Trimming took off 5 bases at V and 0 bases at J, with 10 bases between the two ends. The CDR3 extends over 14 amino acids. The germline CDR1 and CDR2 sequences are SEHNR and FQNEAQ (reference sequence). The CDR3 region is CASSRSYMNTEAFF. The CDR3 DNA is TGTGCCAGCAGCCGATCCTACATGAACACTGAAGCTTTCTTT.

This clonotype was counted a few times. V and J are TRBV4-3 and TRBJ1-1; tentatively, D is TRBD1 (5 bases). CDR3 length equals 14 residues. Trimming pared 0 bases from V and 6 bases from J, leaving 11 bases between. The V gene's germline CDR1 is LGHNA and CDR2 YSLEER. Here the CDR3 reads CASSQERWGPEAFF. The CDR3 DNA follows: TGCGCCAGCAGCCAAGAGAGGTGGGGCCCTGAAGCTTTCTTT.

The CDR3 coding sequence is TGTGCCAGCAGCCCCACAGGCAGTCTAGCCAAAAACATTCAGTACTTC. Translating gives CASSPTGSLAKNIQYF. The chain uses TRBV4-2 and TRBJ2-4, with TRBD1 as a possible D gene (5 bases). CDR3 size: 16 residues. V lost 4 bases, J lost 0 bases, and 13 bases lay in between. Per the germline V gene, CDR1 is LGHNA and CDR2 is YNFKEQ.

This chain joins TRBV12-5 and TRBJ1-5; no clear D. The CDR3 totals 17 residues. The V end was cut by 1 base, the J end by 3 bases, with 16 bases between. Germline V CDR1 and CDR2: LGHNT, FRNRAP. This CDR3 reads CASGLGGNMAINQPQHF. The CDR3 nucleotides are TGTGCTAGTGGTTTGGGAGGAAACATGGCGATCAATCAGCCCCAGCATTTT.

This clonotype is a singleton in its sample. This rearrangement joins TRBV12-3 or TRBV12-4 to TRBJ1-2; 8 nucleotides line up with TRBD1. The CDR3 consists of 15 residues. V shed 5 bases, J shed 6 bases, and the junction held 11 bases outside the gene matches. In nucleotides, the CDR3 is TGTGCCAGCAGTCGGCCTGACGGACAGGGAAATGGCTACACCTTC. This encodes CASSRPDGQGNGYTF.

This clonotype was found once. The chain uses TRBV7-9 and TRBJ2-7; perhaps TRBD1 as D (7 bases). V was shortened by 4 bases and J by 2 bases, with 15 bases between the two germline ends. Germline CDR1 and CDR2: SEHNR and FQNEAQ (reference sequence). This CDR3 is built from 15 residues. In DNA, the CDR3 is TGTGCCAGCAGCTCTACAGGGGACTCAACCTACGAGCAGTACTTC. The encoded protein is CASSSTGDSTYEQYF.

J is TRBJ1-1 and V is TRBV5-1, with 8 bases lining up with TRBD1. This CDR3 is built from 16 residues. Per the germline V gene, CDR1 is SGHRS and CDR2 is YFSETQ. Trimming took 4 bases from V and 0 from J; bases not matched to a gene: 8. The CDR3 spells CASSPDRGEMNTEAFF. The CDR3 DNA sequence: TGCGCCAGCAGCCCCGACAGGGGCGAAATGAACACTGAAGCTTTCTTT.

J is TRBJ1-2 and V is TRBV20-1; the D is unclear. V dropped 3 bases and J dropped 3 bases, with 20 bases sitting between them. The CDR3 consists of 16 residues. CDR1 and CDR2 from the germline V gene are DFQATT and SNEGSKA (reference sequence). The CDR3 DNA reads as TGCAGTGCTAGCAACCCGACAACCCACGGGGACTATGGCTACACCTTC. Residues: CSASNPTTHGDYGYTF.

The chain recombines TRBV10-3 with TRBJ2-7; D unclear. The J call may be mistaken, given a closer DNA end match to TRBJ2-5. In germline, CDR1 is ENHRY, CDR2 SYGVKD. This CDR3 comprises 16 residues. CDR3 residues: CAISEPSGRTRETQYF. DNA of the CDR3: TGTGCCATCAGTGAGCCTTCGGGCCGAACCCGAGAGACCCAGTACTTC.

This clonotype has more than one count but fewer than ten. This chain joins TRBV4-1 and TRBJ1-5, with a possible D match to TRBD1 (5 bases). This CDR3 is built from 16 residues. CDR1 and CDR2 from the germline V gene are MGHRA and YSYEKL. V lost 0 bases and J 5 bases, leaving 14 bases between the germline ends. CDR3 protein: CASSQEQTETYQPQHF. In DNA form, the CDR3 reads TGCGCCAGCAGCCAAGAGCAGACAGAAACATATCAGCCCCAGCATTTT.

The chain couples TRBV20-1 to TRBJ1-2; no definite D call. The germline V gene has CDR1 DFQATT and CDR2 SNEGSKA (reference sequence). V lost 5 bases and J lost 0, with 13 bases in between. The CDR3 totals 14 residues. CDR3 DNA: TGCAGTGCTCCCCGGCGTGAAGCTAACTATGGCTACACCTTC. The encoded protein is CSAPRREANYGYTF.

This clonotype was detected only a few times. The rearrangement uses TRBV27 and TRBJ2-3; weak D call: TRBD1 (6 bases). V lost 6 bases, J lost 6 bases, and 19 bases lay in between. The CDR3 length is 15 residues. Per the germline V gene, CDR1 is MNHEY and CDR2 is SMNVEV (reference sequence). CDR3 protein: CASSPWPGVADTQYF. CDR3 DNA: TGTGCCAGCAGCCCATGGCCAGGGGTGGCGGATACGCAGTATTTT.

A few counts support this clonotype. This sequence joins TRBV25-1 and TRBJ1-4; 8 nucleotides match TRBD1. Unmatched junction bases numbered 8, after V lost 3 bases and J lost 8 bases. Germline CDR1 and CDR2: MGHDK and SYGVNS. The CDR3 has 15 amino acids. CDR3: CASSDPRGPGEKLFF. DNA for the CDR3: TGTGCCAGCAGTGACCCCAGGGGGCCGGGGGAAAAACTGTTTTTT.

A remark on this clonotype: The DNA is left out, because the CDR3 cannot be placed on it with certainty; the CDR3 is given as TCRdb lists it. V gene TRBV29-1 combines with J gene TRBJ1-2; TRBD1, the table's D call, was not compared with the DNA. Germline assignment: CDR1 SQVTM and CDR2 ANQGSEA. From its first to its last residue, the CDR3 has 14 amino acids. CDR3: CSVGTNSLNYGCTF.

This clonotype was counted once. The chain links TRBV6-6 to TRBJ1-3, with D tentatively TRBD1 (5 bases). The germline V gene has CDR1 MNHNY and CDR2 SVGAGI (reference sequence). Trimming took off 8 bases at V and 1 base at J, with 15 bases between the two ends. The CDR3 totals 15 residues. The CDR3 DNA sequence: TGTGCCAGCCTCCCCGGGGGGGGATCTGGAAACACCATATATTTT. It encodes CASLPGGGSGNTIYF.

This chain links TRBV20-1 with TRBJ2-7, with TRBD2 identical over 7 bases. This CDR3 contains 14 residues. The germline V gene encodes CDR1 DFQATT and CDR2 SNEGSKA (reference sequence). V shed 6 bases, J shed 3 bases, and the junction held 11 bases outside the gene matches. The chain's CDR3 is CSAPPLAGDYEQYF. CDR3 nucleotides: TGCAGTGCCCCCCCGTTGGCGGGGGACTACGAGCAGTACTTC.

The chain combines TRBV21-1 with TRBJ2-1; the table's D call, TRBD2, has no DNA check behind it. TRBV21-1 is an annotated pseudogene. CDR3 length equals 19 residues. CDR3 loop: CASSTSGAQGPLDYNEQFF. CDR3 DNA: TGTGCCAGCAGCACTAGCGGGGCCCAAGGGCCCCTAGATTACAATGAGCAGTTCTTC.

This chain's CDR3 is CASRTGELINQPQHF. The CDR3 nucleotides are TGTGCCAGCAGGACAGGGGAATTGATCAATCAGCCCCAGCATTTT. The chain carries TRBV12-3 or TRBV12-4 and TRBJ1-5; 8 bases match TRBD1. Germline trimming cut 6 bases from V and 3 bases from J; bases unmatched to any gene: 7. This CDR3 spans 15 amino acids.

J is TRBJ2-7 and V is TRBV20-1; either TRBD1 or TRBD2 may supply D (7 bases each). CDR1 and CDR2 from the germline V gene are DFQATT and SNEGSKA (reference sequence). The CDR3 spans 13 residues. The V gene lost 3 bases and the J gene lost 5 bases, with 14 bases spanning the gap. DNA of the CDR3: TGCAGTGCTAGCCAGGGGGGGCTTGACGAGCAGTACTTC. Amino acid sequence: CSASQGGLDEQYF.

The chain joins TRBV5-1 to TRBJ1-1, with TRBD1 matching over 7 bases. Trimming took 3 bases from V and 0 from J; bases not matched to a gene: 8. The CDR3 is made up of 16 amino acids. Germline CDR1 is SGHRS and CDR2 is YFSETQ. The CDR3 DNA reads TGCGCCAGCAGCTCAGTCAGACAGGGCCTGAACACTGAAGCTTTCTTT. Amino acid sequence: CASSSVRQGLNTEAFF. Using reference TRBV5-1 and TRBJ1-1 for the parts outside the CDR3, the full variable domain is KAGVTQTPRYLIKTRGQQVTLSCSPISGHRSVSWYQQTPGQGLQFLFEYFSETQRNKGNFPGRFSGRQFSNSRSEMNVSTLELGDSALYLCASSSVRQGLNTEAFFGQGTRLTVV.

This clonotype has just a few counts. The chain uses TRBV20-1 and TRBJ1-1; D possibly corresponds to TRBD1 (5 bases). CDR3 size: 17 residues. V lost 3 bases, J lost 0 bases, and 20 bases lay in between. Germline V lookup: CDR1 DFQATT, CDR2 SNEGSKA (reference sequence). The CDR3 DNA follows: TGCAGTGCTAGTTTTTCCCAGGGCGACCTCCTGAACACTGAAGCTTTCTTT. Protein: CSASFSQGDLLNTEAFF.

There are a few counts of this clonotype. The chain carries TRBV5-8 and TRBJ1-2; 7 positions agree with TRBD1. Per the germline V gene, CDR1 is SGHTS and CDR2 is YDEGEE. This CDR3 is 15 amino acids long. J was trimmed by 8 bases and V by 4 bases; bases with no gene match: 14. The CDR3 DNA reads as TGTGCCAGCAGCCCGAAGGGGGCCCCCGTCCGAGGCTACACCTTC. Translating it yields CASSPKGAPVRGYTF.

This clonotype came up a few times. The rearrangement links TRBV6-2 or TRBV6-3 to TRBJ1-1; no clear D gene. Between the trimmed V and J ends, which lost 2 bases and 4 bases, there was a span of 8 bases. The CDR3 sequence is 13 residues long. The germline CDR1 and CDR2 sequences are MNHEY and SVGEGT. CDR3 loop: CASSYRPGTEAFF. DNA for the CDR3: TGTGCCAGCAGTTACCGTCCAGGCACTGAAGCTTTCTTT.